What follows are 6 T cell receptor beta chains derived from one specimen sequenced in a study of blood T cell repertoires in COVID-19. Clones were read by immunoSEQ multiplex PCR, and TCRdb kept only the in-frame ones, dropping some. This sample has about 150,000 clones; about 88% occur once, and the top ten carry approximately 2.5%. Sequenced input: peripheral blood. The receptor source for this set is a human donor with COVID-19, enrolled during active disease. The donor label of this sample is uncertain.

J is TRBJ2-5 and V is TRBV7-9; 7 nucleotides match TRBD1. The CDR3 loop spans 14 amino acids. The V gene end was trimmed by 5 bases and the J gene end by 7 bases; junction bases not matched to a gene: 10. CDR1 is SEHNR, CDR2 FQNEAQ, per germline (reference sequence). DNA for the CDR3: TGTGCCAGCAGCGCGAGGGGGCCCGCGTTGACCCAGTACTTC. Its translation: CASSARGPALTQYF.

V and J are TRBV13 and TRBJ1-2; TRBD1 agrees at 8 bases. The germline V gene encodes CDR1 PRHDT and CDR2 FYEKMQ (reference sequence). V lost 3 bases, J lost 8 bases, and 5 bases stayed unmatched. The CDR3 extends over 13 amino acids. In DNA form, the CDR3 reads TGTGCCAGCAGCTTCCCAGGGGGCAACGGCTACACCTTC. The encoded protein is CASSFPGGNGYTF.

The chain employs TRBV3-1 (or the pseudogene TRBV3-2) and TRBJ2-7, with a tentative D call TRBD1 (6 bases). Trimming pared 4 bases from V and 5 bases from J, leaving 15 bases between. Germline-derived CDR1 and CDR2 are LGHDT and YNNKEL (reference sequence). The CDR3 extends over 14 amino acids. The CDR3 protein is CASSPGDTRHEQYF. CDR3 bases: TGTGCCAGCAGCCCCGGGGACACCCGACACGAGCAGTACTTC.

The chain has TRBV12-3 or TRBV12-4 and TRBJ1-2; 7 positions match TRBD1. The V and J ends lost 3 bases and 8 bases, in that order; junction bases with no gene match: 6. This CDR3 contains 13 residues. The DNA of the CDR3 is TGTGCCAGCAGTTTCTTCCAGGGGGAAGGCTACACCTTC. Translated: CASSFFQGEGYTF.

V gene TRBV2 combines with J gene TRBJ2-5, with 12 bases lining up with TRBD2. This CDR3 region has 15 residues. V was pared by 7 bases and J by 5 bases, with 8 bases of the junction left unmatched. The germline V gene encodes CDR1 SNHLY and CDR2 FYNNEI. The CDR3 spells CASKTGLAGSETQYF. As DNA, the CDR3 is TGTGCCAGCAAGACAGGACTAGCGGGAAGCGAGACCCAGTACTTC.

The rearrangement uses TRBV11-3 and TRBJ1-3; D is uncertain. Germline values: CDR1 SGHNT, CDR2 YENEEA. The CDR3 runs 14 residues. V was cut by 4 bases and J by 6 bases, with 13 bases left in between. CDR3 residues: CASSSRPQENTIYF. Here the CDR3 DNA reads TGTGCCAGCAGCTCGAGACCCCAGGAAAACACCATATATTTT. Based on the CDR3 plus reference TRBV11-3 and TRBJ1-3, the full variable domain is EAGVVQSPRYKIIEKKQPVAFWCNPISGHNTLYWYLQNLGQGPELLIRYENEEAVDDSQLPKDRFSAERLKGVDSTLKIQPAELGDSAVYLCASSSRPQENTIYFGEGSWLTVV.